This T cell receptor (beta chain) is drawn from a study of blood T cell repertoires in COVID-19. TCRdb's copy holds only in-frame clones and misses some; the assay was immunoSEQ multiplex PCR. The sample consists of some 330,000 clones, around 89% of them appearing once. Concerning this clone: Sequence at one end of the junction differs from germline and may be a read error.

The sequence came from a woman aged 50 to 60 with active or convalescent COVID-19. Sequencing was done on a sample of peripheral blood.

CDR3 nucleotides: TGCAGCGCTGAAATCCTCGGAGGCCCCAAGACCCAGTACTTC. As protein: CSAEILGGPKTQYF. The chain couples TRBV29-1 to TRBJ2-5, with D tentatively TRBD2 (5 bases). The CDR3 has 14 amino acids. From germline, CDR1 is SQVTM and CDR2 ANQGSEA.